One sample yielded the 21 T cell receptor beta chains listed below, sequenced in a study of OX40 agonist ivuxolimab in advanced cancers. TCRdb's copy holds only in-frame clones and misses some; the assay was immunoSEQ multiplex PCR. The sample records about 96,000 clones, less than 95% being singletons. Sequencing was performed on CD4+ or CD8+ T cells sorted from blood, taken in a trial of the OX40 agonist ivuxolimab. The receptors derive from an adult with an advanced solid tumor such as melanoma, head and neck, liver or kidney cancer.

The chain links TRBV5-1 to TRBJ1-1; no clear D gene. This CDR3 is 14 amino acids long. The germline V and J ends were trimmed by 0 bases and 0 bases, with 6 bases remaining between them. Looked up from germline, CDR1 is SGHRS and CDR2 is YFSETQ. In nucleotides, the CDR3 is TGCGCCAGCAGCTTGGGACTTTTGAACACTGAAGCTTTCTTT. Translated, it gives CASSLGLLNTEAFF.

CDR3: CASSPLPGQSYEQYF. CDR3 nucleotide sequence: TGTGCCAGCAGCCCCCTGCCAGGCCAGTCCTACGAGCAGTACTTC. The chain couples TRBV7-2 to TRBJ2-7, with unresolved D. This CDR3 is built from 15 residues. V was cut by 5 bases and J by 1 base, with 15 bases left in between. Per germline, CDR1 SGHTA and CDR2 FQGNSA.

This sequence joins TRBV19 and TRBJ1-2; no definite D call. V was shortened by 5 bases and J by 6 bases, with 16 bases between the two germline ends. Germline CDR1 reads LNHDA; CDR2 reads SQIVND (reference sequence). CDR3 length equals 14 residues. This CDR3 is CASSVSPKSNGYTF. In DNA form, the CDR3 reads TGTGCCAGTAGTGTATCCCCAAAATCTAATGGCTACACCTTC.

The chain employs TRBV27 and TRBJ2-7; TRBD1 or TRBD2 may be the D gene (5 bases each). In germline, CDR1 is MNHEY, CDR2 SMNVEV (reference sequence). The CDR3 runs 14 residues. Between the trimmed V and J ends, which lost 8 bases and 2 bases, there was a span of 16 bases. CDR3 amino acids: CASGPSGRPYEQYF. CDR3 DNA sequence: TGTGCCAGCGGGCCCTCGGGACGGCCCTACGAGCAGTACTTC.

The chain carries TRBV21-1 and TRBJ2-5; the table names TRBD2, a call not compared with the DNA. TRBV21-1 has pseudogene status. The CDR3 length is 10 residues. The CDR3 sequence is CASTARAQYF. CDR3 DNA: TGTGCCAGCACAGCGAGGGCCCAGTACTTC.

The V call is TRBV4-2, the J call TRBJ2-1; 8 bases agree with TRBD1. This CDR3 comprises 13 residues. Germline V gene lookup returns CDR1 LGHNA and CDR2 YNFKEQ. The trim removed 0 bases at V and 12 bases at J, leaving 4 bases unmatched. The DNA for the CDR3 is TGTGCCAGCAGCCAAGACAGGGGGCTGGCGCAGTTCTTC. Its translation: CASSQDRGLAQFF.

The chain joins TRBV6-6 to TRBJ1-2; no clear D gene. Looked up from germline, CDR1 is MNHNY and CDR2 is SVGAGI (reference sequence). V lost 2 bases and J lost 0, with 10 bases in between. The CDR3 is 15 residues long. CDR3 in DNA: TGTGCCAGCAGTTACGAGGGCCTTTCTAACTATGGCTACACCTTC. Its protein is CASSYEGLSNYGYTF.

This chain joins TRBV2 and TRBJ2-7; D possibly matches TRBD1 or TRBD2 (5 bases each). CDR1 SNHLY and CDR2 FYNNEI come from the germline V gene. The CDR3 sequence is 16 residues long. V was clipped by 3 bases and J by 3 bases, with 18 bases between them. The CDR3 is CASSDPAAGTYYEQYF. The CDR3 DNA sequence: TGTGCCAGCAGTGACCCGGCGGCAGGGACGTACTACGAGCAGTACTTC.

J is TRBJ2-3 and V is TRBV30; D is undetermined. CDR1 and CDR2 from the germline V gene are GTSNPN and SVGIG (reference sequence). V dropped 0 bases and J dropped 1 base, with 8 bases sitting between them. This CDR3 is 14 amino acids long. The CDR3 DNA reads TGTGCCTGGAGTGTTCCGGGCGGCACAGATACGCAGTATTTT. Amino acid sequence: CAWSVPGGTDTQYF.

The chain joins TRBV9 to TRBJ2-1; 8 nucleotides agree with TRBD2. V shed 3 bases, J shed 7 bases, and the junction held 6 bases outside the gene matches. The CDR3 length is 14 residues. Germline CDR1 and CDR2: SGDLS and YYNGEE. This chain's CDR3 is CASSAGLEGNEQFF. CDR3 nucleotides: TGTGCCAGCAGCGCGGGACTAGAGGGGAATGAGCAGTTCTTC.

This chain connects TRBV19 to TRBJ2-3; D unclear. Germline-derived CDR1 and CDR2 are LNHDA and SQIVND (reference sequence). V lost 1 base and J lost 0, with 11 bases in between. CDR3 length: 16 amino acids. The CDR3 nucleotides are TGTGCCAGTAGTATAGGGTGGGATCTTAGCACAGATACGCAGTATTTT. This gives the protein CASSIGWDLSTDTQYF.

This clone was recorded only once. Other DNA sequences from this sample encode an identical CDR3 as well. J is TRBJ1-5 and V is TRBV19; D remains ambiguous. CDR3 size: 13 residues. Looked up from germline, CDR1 is LNHDA and CDR2 is SQIVND (reference sequence). V lost 5 bases and J 3 bases, leaving 8 bases between the germline ends. In nucleotides, the CDR3 is TGTGCCAGTAGTGTGAGTTCCAATCAGCCCCAGCATTTT. It specifies CASSVSSNQPQHF.

The J gene is TRBJ2-5, the V gene TRBV7-2; tentatively, D is TRBD1 or TRBD2 (5 bases each). This CDR3 is built from 16 residues. Trimming left V 5 bases short and J 2 bases short, with 18 bases between. The germline gives CDR1 SGHTA, CDR2 FQGNSA. CDR3 sequence reads: CASSTRTGARQETQYF. CDR3 sequence (DNA): TGTGCCAGCAGCACTCGGACCGGGGCCAGACAAGAGACCCAGTACTTC.

The V call is TRBV30, the J call TRBJ2-2, with no clear D. Trimming shortened V by 4 bases and J by 3 bases, and 9 bases separated the two germline ends. The CDR3 consists of 13 residues. Germline loops: CDR1 GTSNPN, CDR2 SVGIG (reference sequence). CDR3 residues: CAWTRLHTGELFF. Written as DNA, the CDR3 is TGTGCCTGGACTAGGCTCCACACCGGGGAGCTGTTTTTT.

The chain couples TRBV7-9 to TRBJ2-3; D remains unclear. Germline loops: CDR1 SEHNR, CDR2 FQNEAQ (reference sequence). The length of the CDR3 is 14 residues. V lost 1 base to trimming and J lost 4 bases, with 9 bases between them. CDR3 bases: TGTGCCAGCAGCTTAGATCCAGGCCCAGATACGCAGTATTTT. It specifies CASSLDPGPDTQYF. Supplemented by reference TRBV7-9 and TRBJ2-3, the full variable domain reads DTGVSQNPRHKITKRGQNVTFRCDPISEHNRLYWYRQTLGQGPEFLTYFQNEAQLEKSRLLSDRFSAERPKGSFSTLEIQRTEQGDSAMYLCASSLDPGPDTQYFGPGTRLTVL.

The rearrangement links TRBV5-4 to TRBJ1-1; D is possibly TRBD1 (5 bases). The germline V gene encodes CDR1 SGHNT and CDR2 YYREEE (reference sequence). The ends were cut back, 3 bases at V and 3 bases at J, with 12 bases in the middle. CDR3 length equals 14 residues. The chain's CDR3 is CASSWSGTYTEAFF. The CDR3 bases are TGTGCCAGCAGCTGGTCTGGGACCTACACTGAAGCTTTCTTT.

The genes are TRBV29-1 and TRBJ2-7; D gene unclear. Trimming removed 4 bases at V and 4 bases at J, with 8 bases between. The germline V gene encodes CDR1 SQVTM and CDR2 ANQGSEA. The CDR3 runs to 11 residues. In DNA form, the CDR3 reads TGCAGCGTTGTCTTGGGATACGAGCAGTACTTC. Protein product: CSVVLGYEQYF.

This sequence joins TRBV7-2 and TRBJ2-1; D is perhaps TRBD1 or TRBD2 (5 bases each). CDR3 length: 15 amino acids. Germline-derived CDR1 and CDR2 are SGHTA and FQGNSA. V was clipped by 0 bases and J by 7 bases, with 13 bases between them. The CDR3 region has the DNA TGTGCCAGCAGCTTAGCGGGACGGGAATTAAATGAGCAGTTCTTC. Translating it yields CASSLAGRELNEQFF.

This chain links TRBV11-3 with TRBJ2-7; 7 bases map to TRBD1. Germline CDR1 SGHNT, CDR2 YENEEA. CDR3 length: 12 residues. With V trimmed by 5 bases and J by 5 bases, 3 bases remained unmatched. The CDR3 region is CASSPDRNEQYF. The CDR3 nucleotides read TGTGCCAGCAGCCCGGACAGGAACGAGCAGTACTTC.

The chain is built from TRBV5-1 and TRBJ1-5; 8 nucleotides agree with TRBD1. Per germline, CDR1 SGHRS and CDR2 YFSETQ. Trimming removed 0 bases from V and 5 bases from J; junction bases left unmatched: 10. This CDR3 has 17 amino acids. CDR3 nucleotides: TGCGCCAGCAGCTTGGGACCCGACAGGGGAGGCTATCAGCCCCAGCATTTT. It yields the protein CASSLGPDRGGYQPQHF.

V gene TRBV27 combines with J gene TRBJ2-3; weak D call: TRBD2 (5 bases). With 2 bases removed from V and 1 base from J, the gap between germline ends came to 13 bases. The CDR3 totals 16 residues. Germline CDR1 is MNHEY and CDR2 is SMNVEV (reference sequence). The DNA of the CDR3 is TGTGCCAGCAGTTTAATCGACTATTTGGGCACAGATACGCAGTATTTT. Amino acid sequence: CASSLIDYLGTDTQYF.